Listed here are 32 T cell receptor beta chains from one sample, sequenced in a study of cytomegalovirus exposure and HLA in healthy donors. The PCR used 60 Vbeta and 13 Jbeta primers. Data came from immunoSEQ multiplex PCR; TCRdb stores just in-frame clones and leaves some out. In the table there are 150,000 to 200,000 clones, under 85% of which are singletons. Sequenced: PBMCs. These receptors originate from a man aged 45-65 years in good health and CMV-seropositive.

The chain couples TRBV7-2 to TRBJ2-2; no clear D gene. Germline assignment: CDR1 SGHTA and CDR2 FQGNSA. V was pared by 5 bases and J by 7 bases, with 14 bases between. CDR3 length equals 14 residues. CDR3 sequence: CASSEITVNGELFF. In DNA, the CDR3 is TGTGCCAGCAGCGAAATAACAGTGAACGGGGAGCTGTTTTTT.

The J gene is TRBJ1-1, the V gene TRBV4-2, with D hard to call. Germline V gene lookup returns CDR1 LGHNA and CDR2 YNFKEQ. This CDR3 spans 13 amino acids. Trimming removed 4 bases at V and 1 base at J, with 7 bases between. The CDR3 DNA follows: TGTGCCAGCAGCCCGGGAGGGAACACTGAAGCTTTCTTT. Translation gives CASSPGGNTEAFF.

The J gene is TRBJ2-1, the V gene TRBV6-6; weak D call: TRBD2 (5 bases). The V end lost 3 bases, the J end lost 0 bases, and 6 bases lay between the germline ends. This CDR3 has 14 residues. The germline gives CDR1 MNHNY, CDR2 SVGAGI (reference sequence). As DNA, the CDR3 is TGTGCCAGCAGTTATGAGGGCTCCTACAATGAGCAGTTCTTC. The encoded protein is CASSYEGSYNEQFF.

The gene calls are TRBV2 and TRBJ1-5; D gene ambiguous. The CDR3 length is 16 residues. Germline assignment: CDR1 SNHLY and CDR2 FYNNEI. The V end was cut by 4 bases, the J end by 0 bases, with 13 bases between. CDR3 coding DNA: TGTGCCAGCAGTGGAGGAAAGGCCACTAGCAATCAGCCCCAGCATTTT. Translating gives CASSGGKATSNQPQHF.

The chain employs TRBV19 and TRBJ2-3; TRBD1 agrees at 7 bases. In germline, CDR1 is LNHDA, CDR2 SQIVND (reference sequence). This CDR3 is built from 15 residues. V dropped 6 bases and J dropped 2; count of bases not matched to a gene: 8. The CDR3: CASRHRDRDTDTQYF. Here the CDR3 DNA reads TGTGCCAGTAGGCACCGGGACAGAGACACAGATACGCAGTATTTT.

This clone appeared a few times. The rearrangement links TRBV9 to TRBJ1-6; D ambiguous. Trimming took 2 bases from V and 8 from J, leaving 8 bases between them. The germline gives CDR1 SGDLS, CDR2 YYNGEE. This CDR3 has 13 amino acids. The CDR3 DNA sequence: TGTGCCAGCAGCGTGAGGAGGGATTCACCCCTCCACTTT. Translation: CASSVRRDSPLHF.

The chain links TRBV27 to TRBJ1-5, with D possibly being TRBD1 (5 bases). CDR1 and CDR2 (germline): MNHEY, SMNVEV (reference sequence). The ends were cut back, 5 bases at V and 0 bases at J, with 14 bases in the middle. The CDR3 is 16 amino acids. The CDR3 here is CASSVTGLNSNQPQHF. DNA of the CDR3: TGTGCCAGCAGTGTCACAGGTCTTAATAGCAATCAGCCCCAGCATTTT.

A single count supports this clone. V gene TRBV10-2 combines with J gene TRBJ2-7; 9 nucleotides line up with TRBD2. The germline gives CDR1 WSHSY, CDR2 SAAADI. The CDR3 has 14 amino acids. V shed 8 bases, J shed 3 bases, and the junction held 8 bases outside the gene matches. Here the CDR3 DNA reads TGCGCCAGCTCCGGGACTAGCCTCATCTACGAGCAGTACTTC. The encoded protein is CASSGTSLIYEQYF.

The J gene is TRBJ1-5, the V gene TRBV2; no reliable D call. This CDR3 region has 14 residues. Trimming pared 3 bases from V and 0 bases from J, leaving 6 bases between. In germline, CDR1 is SNHLY, CDR2 FYNNEI. In nucleotides, the CDR3 is TGTGCCAGCAGTGAGCAGAATAGCAATCAGCCCCAGCATTTT. Amino acid sequence: CASSEQNSNQPQHF. The variable domain in full, completed from reference TRBV2 and TRBJ1-5, reads EPEVTQTPSHQVTQMGQEVILRCVPISNHLYFYWYRQILGQKVEFLVSFYNNEISEKSEIFDDQFSVERPDGSNFTLKIRSTKLEDSAMYFCASSEQNSNQPQHFGDGTRLSIL.

The chain uses TRBV27 and TRBJ2-1; 11 bases map to TRBD1. The CDR3 is 15 residues long. The junction had 4 bases not matched to a gene; V was cut back by 6 bases and J by 3 bases. Germline loops: CDR1 MNHEY, CDR2 SMNVEV (reference sequence). CDR3 in DNA: TGTGCCAGCAGCACAGGGACAGGGGGCTACAATGAGCAGTTCTTC. Its translation is CASSTGTGGYNEQFF.

The chain uses TRBV30 and TRBJ2-7; tentatively, D is TRBD2 (6 bases). CDR1 and CDR2 from the germline V gene are GTSNPN and SVGIG (reference sequence). The ends were cut back, 0 bases at V and 3 bases at J, with 12 bases in the middle. The CDR3 loop spans 14 amino acids. The CDR3 coding sequence is TGTGCCTGGAGTGTCGGGGGATTCCTCTACGAGCAGTACTTC. Translated, it gives CAWSVGGFLYEQYF.

The chain couples TRBV6-5 to TRBJ1-2; perhaps TRBD1 as D (5 bases). Germline V gene lookup returns CDR1 MNHEY and CDR2 SVGAGI. The CDR3 length is 16 residues. Between the trimmed V and J ends, which lost 0 bases and 6 bases, there was a span of 17 bases. CDR3 in amino acids: CASSYSLTGLVNGYTF. In DNA form, the CDR3 reads TGTGCCAGCAGTTACTCTTTAACGGGACTAGTCAATGGCTACACCTTC.

This clone was seen only once. V is TRBV14 and J is TRBJ2-3; unclear D gene. The V and J ends lost 1 base and 8 bases respectively, with 13 bases between them. The germline V gene has CDR1 SGHDN and CDR2 FVKESK. CDR3 length: 14 amino acids. CDR3 bases: TGTGCCAGCAGCCAAGTAACACGCCCTAGTACGCAGTATTTT. Protein sequence: CASSQVTRPSTQYF.

In the case of this clone: Mismatch with germline at one junction end may stem from a read error. This sequence joins TRBV28 and TRBJ2-5; 12 bases agree with TRBD2. This CDR3 is 16 amino acids long. The germline V gene has CDR1 MDHEN and CDR2 SYDVKM. DNA of the CDR3: TGTGTCAGCACGGAAAGACTAGCGGGAGTAGTCGAGACCCAGTACTTC. It yields the protein CVSTERLAGVVETQYF.

This clone was seen a single time. The rearrangement uses TRBV9 and TRBJ1-2; possibly TRBD1 for D (6 bases). V was cut by 3 bases and J by 6 bases, with 9 bases left in between. Germline CDR1 SGDLS, CDR2 YYNGEE. The CDR3 is made up of 12 amino acids. The CDR3 DNA sequence: TGTGCCAGCAGCGACAGGGTGCATGGCTACACCTTC. Protein: CASSDRVHGYTF.

The rearrangement links TRBV2 to TRBJ2-3, with 10 bases aligning to TRBD2. Germline CDR1 reads SNHLY; CDR2 reads FYNNEI. There are 16 residues in the CDR3. V lost 4 bases, J lost 3 bases, and 7 bases stayed unmatched. The CDR3 coding sequence is TGTGCCAGCAGTGGCTCTAGCGGGAGTGGGACAGATACGCAGTATTTT. It is translated as CASSGSSGSGTDTQYF.

The rearrangement joins TRBV28 to TRBJ2-7; no firm D call. Trimming removed 2 bases at V and 0 bases at J, with 8 bases between. The CDR3 is 14 amino acids. Per germline, CDR1 MDHEN and CDR2 SYDVKM. In DNA form, the CDR3 reads TGTGCCAGCAGTTTAGTCCTGAGCTCCTACGAGCAGTACTTC. Translating it yields CASSLVLSSYEQYF.

This clone was detected only a few times. The genes are TRBV11-2 and TRBJ2-7; 7 bases are shared with TRBD2. V lost 4 bases to trimming and J lost 1 base; unmatched junction nucleotides: 1. The CDR3 runs 13 residues. Germline V gives CDR1 SGHAT, CDR2 FQNNGV. For the CDR3, the DNA is TGTGCCAGCAGCTGGACTAGTTCCTACGAGCAGTACTTC. Protein: CASSWTSSYEQYF.

The V and J genes are TRBV6-1 and TRBJ2-1; D possibly corresponds to TRBD1 (6 bases). Germline V gives CDR1 MNHNS, CDR2 SASEGT. Trimming cost V 10 bases and J 7 bases, with 23 bases left between them. CDR3 length: 15 amino acids. The CDR3 is CATSGEAYLGNEQFF. CDR3 nucleotide sequence: TGTGCCACCTCAGGGGAAGCATACTTGGGGAATGAGCAGTTCTTC.

V and J are TRBV4-1 and TRBJ2-2; D possibly corresponds to TRBD1 (6 bases). The CDR3 covers 15 residues. Germline CDR1 and CDR2: MGHRA and YSYEKL. The V gene lost 3 bases and the J gene lost 5 bases, with 13 bases spanning the gap. The CDR3 loop is CASSHDDRWTGELFF. CDR3 nucleotides: TGCGCCAGCAGCCATGACGACAGGTGGACCGGGGAGCTGTTTTTT.

V and J are TRBV28 and TRBJ1-2, with TRBD1 matching over 9 bases. With V trimmed by 2 bases and J by 2 bases, 6 bases remained unmatched. The CDR3 extends over 16 amino acids. Looked up from germline, CDR1 is MDHEN and CDR2 is SYDVKM. CDR3 sequence: CASSLPVGQGNYGYTF. For the CDR3, the DNA is TGTGCCAGCAGTTTACCGGTGGGACAGGGCAACTATGGCTACACCTTC.

V gene TRBV18 combines with J gene TRBJ1-5; 7 positions match TRBD1. Germline trimming cut 3 bases from V and 7 bases from J; bases unmatched to any gene: 12. Germline V gene data show CDR1 as KGHSH and CDR2 as LQKENI. CDR3 length: 16 amino acids. The DNA of the CDR3 is TGTGCCAGCTCACCCGGGACAGCCCCGATCAGGCAGCCCCAGCATTTT. Residues: CASSPGTAPIRQPQHF.

The chain combines TRBV27 with TRBJ1-6, with TRBD1 matching 12 bases. J lost 10 bases, V lost 3 bases, and 4 bases had no gene match. The CDR3 extends over 15 amino acids. Germline V gene lookup returns CDR1 MNHEY and CDR2 SMNVEV (reference sequence). CDR3 amino acids: CASSFSGTGGSPLHF. The CDR3 nucleotides read TGTGCCAGCAGTTTCAGTGGGACAGGGGGCTCACCCCTCCACTTT.

A remark on this clone: An end of the junction differs from the germline gene, which may be a read error. The gene calls are TRBV19 and TRBJ1-6; 8 nucleotides agree with TRBD1. CDR3 size: 16 residues. CDR1 LNHDA and CDR2 SQIVND come from the germline V gene (reference sequence). The CDR3 DNA follows: TGTGCCGGTAGCCAGAGGACAGGGATCGATAATTCACCCCTCCACTTT. Residues: CAGSQRTGIDNSPLHF.

The chain carries TRBV27 and TRBJ2-3; no firm D call. This CDR3 is built from 15 residues. From germline, CDR1 is MNHEY and CDR2 SMNVEV (reference sequence). The germline V and J ends were trimmed by 6 bases and 0 bases, with 13 bases remaining between them. The CDR3 here is CASSLRHSSTDTQYF. CDR3 DNA sequence: TGTGCCAGCAGCCTCAGACACTCCAGCACAGATACGCAGTATTTT.

V usage is TRBV28 and J usage is TRBJ1-2, with TRBD1 matching 9 bases. J was trimmed by 8 bases and V by 7 bases; bases with no gene match: 2. This CDR3 spans 11 amino acids. Germline CDR1 reads MDHEN; CDR2 reads SYDVKM. This CDR3 is CASNRGLGYTF. The CDR3 DNA sequence: TGTGCCAGCAACAGGGGGCTCGGCTACACCTTC.

The V and J genes are TRBV6-6 and TRBJ2-5; the match to TRBD1 covers 10 bases. The better agreement between TRBJ2-7 and the DNA end casts doubt on the J call. The length of the CDR3 is 15 residues. CDR1 is MNHNY and CDR2 is SVGAGI in the germline V gene (reference sequence). For the CDR3, the DNA is TGTGCCAGCAGTCCCGACAGGGGGCAGGGCTACGAGCAGTACTTC. Its protein is CASSPDRGQGYEQYF.

The V and J genes are TRBV19 and TRBJ2-7; the D gene is possibly TRBD2 (6 bases). CDR1 is LNHDA, CDR2 SQIVND, per germline (reference sequence). Trimming left V 10 bases short and J 4 bases short, with 17 bases between. The CDR3 is made up of 13 amino acids. The CDR3 DNA reads TGTGCCACAAGCCCCGGGACTGCTTACGAGCAGTACTTC. It yields the protein CATSPGTAYEQYF.

The J gene is TRBJ2-7, the V gene TRBV27; tentatively, D is TRBD1 (6 bases). V was cut by 6 bases and J by 1 base, with 16 bases left in between. The germline V gene encodes CDR1 MNHEY and CDR2 SMNVEV (reference sequence). This CDR3 contains 15 residues. The CDR3 sequence is CASRSKTTGSYEQYF. CDR3 coding DNA: TGTGCCAGCAGATCTAAAACGACAGGTTCCTACGAGCAGTACTTC.

A remark on this clone: A junction boundary mismatches the germline segment, possibly from a read error. V gene TRBV7-9 combines with J gene TRBJ1-4; no clear D gene. Germline V gene lookup returns CDR1 SEHNR and CDR2 FQNEAQ (reference sequence). The CDR3 extends over 14 amino acids. The CDR3 loop is CSSSLRGRTEKLFF. As DNA, the CDR3 is TGTTCCAGCAGCTTGAGAGGGCGTACCGAAAAACTGTTTTTT.

This clone was observed a single time. This rearrangement joins TRBV5-4 to TRBJ2-1; weak D call: TRBD2 (5 bases). Deletions cut 0 bases from V and 6 bases from J, with 13 bases between. The CDR3 is 15 residues long. Germline assignment: CDR1 SGHNT and CDR2 YYREEE (reference sequence). The CDR3 region has the DNA TGTGCCAGCAGCTTGGAGCAGACTACGTTCAATGAGCAGTTCTTC. This codes for CASSLEQTTFNEQFF.

This clone was observed once. The chain uses TRBV4-1 and TRBJ2-5; D is possibly TRBD2 (5 bases). Between the trimmed V and J ends, which lost 5 bases and 0 bases, there was a span of 13 bases. The CDR3 has 15 amino acids. Germline-derived CDR1 and CDR2 are MGHRA and YSYEKL. The chain's CDR3 is CASSDSAWYQETQYF. The CDR3 nucleotides read TGCGCCAGCAGCGATAGCGCGTGGTACCAAGAGACCCAGTACTTC.